A selection of T cell receptor beta chains follows, all from one sample in a study of cytomegalovirus exposure and HLA in healthy donors. Sequencing used immunoSEQ multiplex PCR; TCRdb keeps in-frame clones, though not all of them. The table has roughly 63,000 clones, roughly 74% seen once. The specimen sequenced was PBMCs. The receptors stem from a woman aged 40 to 55 in good health and CMV-seropositive. The CDR3 runs from the conserved cysteine through the conserved F or W. A D gene is named only where the DNA matches it firmly. Only some rows state a clone size, as once, few, many or a class for expanded clones.

d_gene	j_gene	v_gene	abundance	CDR3nt	CDR3aa
TRBD2	TRBJ2-2	TRBV9	NA	TGTGCCAGCAGCTCGAGCGGGGGGAACACCGGGGAGCTGTTTTTT	CASSSSGGNTGELFF
NA	TRBJ1-1	TRBV5-1	NA	TGCGCCAGCAGCTTGGAGGGGGATATGAACACTGAAGCTTTCTTT	CASSLEGDMNTEAFF
NA	TRBJ1-5	TRBV30	NA	TGTGCCTGGAGTGCATCGGGCCGGAGGGGTAATCAGCCCCAGCATTTT	CAWSASGRRGNQPQHF
NA	TRBJ2-7	TRBV7-9	NA	TGTGCCAGCAGCACAGGGACGGTGGGGGTGCAGTACTTC	CASSTGTVGVQYF
NA	TRBJ2-6	TRBV7-3	NA	TGTGCCAGCAGCCCACAATCTGGGGCCAACGTCCTGACTTTC	CASSPQSGANVLTF
TRBD2	TRBJ2-3	TRBV15	NA	TGTGCCACCAGCCCCCTAGCGGGGGGGAGGACAGATACGCAGTATTTT	CATSPLAGGRTDTQYF
NA	TRBJ2-4	TRBV7-9	few	TGTGCCAGCAGCTTTAGTCAGGGGACACAGTACTTC	CASSFSQGTQYF
NA	TRBJ1-4	TRBV19	NA	TGTGCCAGTAGTCCCCTATACGAAAAACTGTTTTTT	CASSPLYEKLFF
NA	TRBJ2-7	TRBV10-1	NA	TGCGCCAGCAGTGAGTCGGGCAGGGCCGAGCAGTACTTC	CASSESGRAEQYF
NA	TRBJ2-2	TRBV27	NA	TGTGCCAGCAGTTCCCTCGGGGTTGGCACCGGGGAGCTGTTTTTT	CASSSLGVGTGELFF
TRBD2	TRBJ2-1	TRBV10-3	NA	TGTGCCATCAGTGAAACTAGCGGGGGGTACAATGAGCAGTTCTTC	CAISETSGGYNEQFF
TRBD1	TRBJ2-7	TRBV2	NA	TGTGCCAGCAGCGACAGGGTTTCTGAGCAGTACTTC	CASSDRVSEQYF
TRBD2	TRBJ2-7	TRBV27	NA	TGTGCCAGCATTTCGGGCGGGGGGATTCACGAGCAGTACTTC	CASISGGGIHEQYF
NA	TRBJ2-7	TRBV7-8	NA	TGTGCCAGCAGCCCTACGACAGTCCTCTACGAGCAGTACTTC	CASSPTTVLYEQYF
TRBD1	TRBJ2-1	TRBV5-1	NA	TGCGCCAGCAGCTTGGACGGGGACAGGGGGCGAGGGTTACTGTTCTTC	CASSLDGDRGRGLLFF
TRBD2	TRBJ2-2	TRBV4-1	NA	TGCGCCAGCAGCCAAGAACTAGCGGGCGCGAACACCGGGGAGCTGTTTTTT	CASSQELAGANTGELFF
NA	TRBJ1-6	TRBV6-1	few	TGTGCCAGCAGTGACAGGGTTAGTTCACCCCTCCACTTT	CASSDRVSSPLHF
NA	TRBJ1-4	TRBV4-3	NA	TGCGCCAGCAGCCAAGAAGGCCAGGGGTCTGAAAAACTGTTTTTT	CASSQEGQGSEKLFF
NA	TRBJ2-1	TRBV18	NA	TGTGCCAGCTCACACGACCTTACAGACTACAATGAGCAGTTCTTC	CASSHDLTDYNEQFF
TRBD1	TRBJ2-3	TRBV5-4	NA	TGTGCCAGCAGCGGGGGACAGGGGGCGATGAATACGCAGTATTTT	CASSGGQGAMNTQYF
NA	TRBJ2-1	TRBV5-1	NA	TGCGCCAGCAGCTTGGACAGGTCCCAGGGGGAGCAGTTCTTC	CASSLDRSQGEQFF
TRBD1	TRBJ1-1	TRBV9	NA	TGTGCCAGCAGCGTAGAAGGACAGGACACTGAAGCTTTCTTT	CASSVEGQDTEAFF
NA	TRBJ2-3	TRBV18	few	TGTGCCAGCTCACCCGACAGGACAGATACGCAGTATTTT	CASSPDRTDTQYF
NA	TRBJ2-2	TRBV18	NA	TGTGCCAGCTGCCCGACCGGGAACCTAGTCACCGGGGAGCTGTTTTTT	CASCPTGNLVTGELFF
TRBD2	TRBJ2-3	TRBV11-3	few	TGTGCCAGCAGTCTGGGACTAGCGGGGGGAGAGGGCACAGATACGCAGTATTTT	CASSLGLAGGEGTDTQYF
NA	TRBJ1-5	TRBV30	NA	TGTGCCTGGAGTAAACAGCAAAATCAGCCCCAGCATTTT	CAWSKQQNQPQHF
NA	TRBJ1-2	TRBV6-5	NA	TGTGCCAGCAGTTTCCGGGGGGACGGCTACACCTTC	CASSFRGDGYTF
NA	TRBJ2-7	TRBV5-1	NA	TGCGCCAGCACCCGTGGAGCCGAGCAGTACTTC	CASTRGAEQYF
NA	TRBJ1-2	TRBV7-9	few	TGTGCCAGCAGCCGAACAGCTAACTATGGCTACACCTTC	CASSRTANYGYTF
NA	TRBJ2-1	TRBV6-6	once	TGTGCCAGCAGGGACTCCGGGGAGCAGTTCTTC	CASRDSGEQFF
NA	TRBJ2-7	TRBV2	NA	TGTGCCAGCAGTCGACAGCAGTACGAGCAGTACTTC	CASSRQQYEQYF
NA	TRBJ1-4	TRBV27	NA	TGTGCCAGCAGTTACGGCAGGGGTAATGAAAAACTGTTTTTT	CASSYGRGNEKLFF
NA	TRBJ2-7	TRBV5-1	NA	TGCGCCAGCAGGCCGGACAATCCCTACGAGCAGTACTTC	CASRPDNPYEQYF
TRBD1	TRBJ1-5	TRBV18	NA	TGTGCCAGCTCCCTCGACAGGGGCTCCAATCAGCCCCAGCATTTT	CASSLDRGSNQPQHF
NA	TRBJ2-7	TRBV5-1	NA	TGCGCCAGCACCTCCCAAGGGTCAGGGAACGAGCAGTACTTC	CASTSQGSGNEQYF
TRBD2	TRBJ2-1	TRBV19	NA	TGTGCCAGTAGTATAATGGGGGGGTCCTACAATGAGCAGTTCTTC	CASSIMGGSYNEQFF
TRBD1	TRBJ1-4	TRBV19	NA	TGTGCCACCCAGTCCGGGACAGAGACTACAACTAATGAAAAACTGTTTTTT	CATQSGTETTTNEKLFF
TRBD1	TRBJ1-2	TRBV13	few	TGTGCCAGCAGCAGATGGACAGGGCGGACGGGCTACACCTTC	CASSRWTGRTGYTF
TRBD1	TRBJ1-4	TRBV15	NA	TGTGCCACATTAGTACGGGACAGGGGGCCCCAGGGGGAAAAACTGTTTTTT	CATLVRDRGPQGEKLFF
TRBD2	TRBJ2-7	TRBV7-9	NA	TGTGCCAGCAGCTCTGTCAGGGAGGGAGAGCAGTACTTC	CASSSVREGEQYF
NA	TRBJ1-2	TRBV6-6	NA	TGTGCCAGCAGTTACTCGGCGGGGGGCTATGGCTACACCTTC	CASSYSAGGYGYTF
TRBD1	TRBJ2-1	TRBV27	NA	TGTGCCAGCAGTCTAAGACAGGGGCGGTCCTACAATGAGCAGTTCTTC	CASSLRQGRSYNEQFF
TRBD2	TRBJ2-7	TRBV2	NA	TGTGCCAGCAGGCGACTAGCGGGGATATACGAGCAGTACTTC	CASRRLAGIYEQYF
NA	TRBJ2-1	TRBV20-1	NA	TGCAGTGCTAGAGCCTTCAATGAGCAGTTCTTC	CSARAFNEQFF
TRBD1	TRBJ2-7	TRBV9	NA	TGTGCCAGCAGCGTAGGGGACAGCTCCTCCTACGAGCAGTACTTC	CASSVGDSSSYEQYF